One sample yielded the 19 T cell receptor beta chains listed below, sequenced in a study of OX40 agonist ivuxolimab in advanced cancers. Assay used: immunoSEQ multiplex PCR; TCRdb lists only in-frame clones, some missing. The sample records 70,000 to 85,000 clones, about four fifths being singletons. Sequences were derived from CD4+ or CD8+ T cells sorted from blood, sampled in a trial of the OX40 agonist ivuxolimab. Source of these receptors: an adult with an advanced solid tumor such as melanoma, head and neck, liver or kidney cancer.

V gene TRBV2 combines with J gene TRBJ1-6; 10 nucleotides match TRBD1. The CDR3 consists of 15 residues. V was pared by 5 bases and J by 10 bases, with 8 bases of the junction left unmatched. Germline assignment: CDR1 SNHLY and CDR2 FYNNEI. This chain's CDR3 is CASSPGATGGSPLHF. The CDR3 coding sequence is TGTGCCAGCAGTCCGGGGGCGACAGGGGGCTCACCCCTCCACTTT.

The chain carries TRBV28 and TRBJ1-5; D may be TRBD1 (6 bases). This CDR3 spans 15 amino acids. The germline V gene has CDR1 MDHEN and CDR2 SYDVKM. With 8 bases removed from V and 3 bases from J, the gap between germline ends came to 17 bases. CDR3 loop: CASPPAGGSNQPQHF. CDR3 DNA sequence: TGTGCCAGCCCCCCTGCGGGGGGCTCCAATCAGCCCCAGCATTTT. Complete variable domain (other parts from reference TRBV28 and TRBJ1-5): DVKVTQSSRYLVKRTGEKVFLECVQDMDHENMFWYRQDPGLGLRLIYFSYDVKMKEKGDIPEGYSVSREKKERFSLILESASTNQTSMYLCASPPAGGSNQPQHFGDGTRLSIL.

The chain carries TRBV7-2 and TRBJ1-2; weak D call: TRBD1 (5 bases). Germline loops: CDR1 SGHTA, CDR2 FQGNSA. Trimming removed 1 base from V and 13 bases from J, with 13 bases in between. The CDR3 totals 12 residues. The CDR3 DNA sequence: TGTGCCAGCAGCTTAGGCGGGGGTCCAAGCACCTTC. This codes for CASSLGGGPSTF.

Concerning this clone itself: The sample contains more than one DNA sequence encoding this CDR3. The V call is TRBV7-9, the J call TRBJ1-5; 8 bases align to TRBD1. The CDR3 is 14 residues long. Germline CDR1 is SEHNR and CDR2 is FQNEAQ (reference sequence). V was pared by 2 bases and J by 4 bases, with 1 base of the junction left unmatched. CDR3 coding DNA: TGTGCCAGCAGCTTAACAGGGGGAAATCAGCCCCAGCATTTT. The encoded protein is CASSLTGGNQPQHF.

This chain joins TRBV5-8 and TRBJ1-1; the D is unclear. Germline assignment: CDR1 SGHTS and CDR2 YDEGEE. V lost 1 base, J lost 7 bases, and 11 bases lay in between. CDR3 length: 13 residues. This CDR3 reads CASSLTVRVEAFF. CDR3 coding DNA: TGTGCCAGCAGCTTGACGGTTCGAGTTGAAGCTTTCTTT.

The CDR3 spells CASSFEETQYF. The CDR3 nucleotides are TGTGCCAGCAGTTTCGAAGAGACCCAGTACTTC. The gene calls are TRBV2 and TRBJ2-5; D ambiguous. Looked up from germline, CDR1 is SNHLY and CDR2 is FYNNEI. V was pared by 5 bases and J by 3 bases, with 4 bases between. The CDR3 is made up of 11 amino acids.

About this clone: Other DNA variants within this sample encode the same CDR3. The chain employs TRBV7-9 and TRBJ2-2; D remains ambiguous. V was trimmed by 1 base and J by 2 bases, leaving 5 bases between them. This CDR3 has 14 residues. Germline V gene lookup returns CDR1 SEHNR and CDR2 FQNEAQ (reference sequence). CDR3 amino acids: CASSLGANTGELFF. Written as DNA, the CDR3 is TGTGCCAGCAGCTTAGGGGCTAACACCGGGGAGCTGTTTTTT.

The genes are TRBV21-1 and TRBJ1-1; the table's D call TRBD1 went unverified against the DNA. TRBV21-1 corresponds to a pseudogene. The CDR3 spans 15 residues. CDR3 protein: CASSRGGQGCTEAFF. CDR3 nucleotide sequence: TGTGCCAGCAGCCGGGGGGGACAGGGTTGCACTGAAGCTTTCTTT.

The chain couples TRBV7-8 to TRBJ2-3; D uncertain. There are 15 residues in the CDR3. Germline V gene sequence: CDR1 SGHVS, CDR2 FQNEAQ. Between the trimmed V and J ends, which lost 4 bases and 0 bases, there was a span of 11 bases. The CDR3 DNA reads TGTGCCAGCAGCTATAGAACAACTAGCACAGATACGCAGTATTTT. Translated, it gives CASSYRTTSTDTQYF. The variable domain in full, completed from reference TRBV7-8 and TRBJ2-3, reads GAGVSQSPRYKVAKRGQDVALRCDPISGHVSLFWYQQALGQGPEFLTYFQNEAQLDKSGLPSDRFFAERPEGSVSTLKIQRTQQEDSAVYLCASSYRTTSTDTQYFGPGTRLTVL.

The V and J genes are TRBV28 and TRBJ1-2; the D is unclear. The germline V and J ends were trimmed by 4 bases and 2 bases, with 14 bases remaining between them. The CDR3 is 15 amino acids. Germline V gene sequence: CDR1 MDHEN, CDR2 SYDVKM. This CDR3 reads CASSSPRFSNYGYTF. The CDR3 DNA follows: TGTGCCAGCAGTTCCCCCCGTTTCTCCAACTATGGCTACACCTTC.

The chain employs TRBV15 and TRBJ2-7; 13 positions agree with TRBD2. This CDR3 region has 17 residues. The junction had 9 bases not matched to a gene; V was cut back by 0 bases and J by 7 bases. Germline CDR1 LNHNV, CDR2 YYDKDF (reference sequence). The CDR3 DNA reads TGTGCCACCAGCAGAGAGACCGGACTAGCGGGGGAGGTTGAGCAGTACTTC. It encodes CATSRETGLAGEVEQYF.

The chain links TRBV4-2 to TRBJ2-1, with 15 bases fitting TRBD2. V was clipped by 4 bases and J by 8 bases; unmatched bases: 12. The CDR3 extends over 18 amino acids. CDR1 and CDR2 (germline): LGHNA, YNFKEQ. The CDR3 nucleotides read TGTGCCAGCAGCCCTGGACTAGCGGGAGGGCCTACTCTGTATGAGCAGTTCTTC. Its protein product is CASSPGLAGGPTLYEQFF.

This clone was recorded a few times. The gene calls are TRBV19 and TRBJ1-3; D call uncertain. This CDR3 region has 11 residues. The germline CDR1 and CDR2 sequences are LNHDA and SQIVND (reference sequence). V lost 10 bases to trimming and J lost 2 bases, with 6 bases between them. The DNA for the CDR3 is TGTGCCATTAGAGCTGGAAACACCATATATTTT. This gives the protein CAIRAGNTIYF.

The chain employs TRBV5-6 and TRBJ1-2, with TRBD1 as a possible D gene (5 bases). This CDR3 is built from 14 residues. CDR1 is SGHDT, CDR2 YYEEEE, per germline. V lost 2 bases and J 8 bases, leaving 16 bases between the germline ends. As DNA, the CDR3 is TGTGCCAGCAGCTTCCGGGACGGCCTAGGAGGCTACACCTTC. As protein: CASSFRDGLGGYTF.

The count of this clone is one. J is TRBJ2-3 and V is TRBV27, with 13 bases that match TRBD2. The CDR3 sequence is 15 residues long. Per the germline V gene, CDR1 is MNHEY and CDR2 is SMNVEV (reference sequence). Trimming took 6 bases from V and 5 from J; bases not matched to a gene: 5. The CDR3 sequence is CASRLAGGQGDTQYF. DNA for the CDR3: TGTGCCAGCAGACTAGCGGGGGGGCAAGGAGATACGCAGTATTTT.

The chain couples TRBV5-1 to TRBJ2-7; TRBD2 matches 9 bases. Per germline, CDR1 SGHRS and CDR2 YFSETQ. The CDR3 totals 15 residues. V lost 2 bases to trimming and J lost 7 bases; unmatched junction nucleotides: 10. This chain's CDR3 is CASSLAAGGPKEQYF. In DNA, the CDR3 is TGCGCCAGCAGCTTAGCGGCGGGAGGGCCTAAAGAGCAGTACTTC.

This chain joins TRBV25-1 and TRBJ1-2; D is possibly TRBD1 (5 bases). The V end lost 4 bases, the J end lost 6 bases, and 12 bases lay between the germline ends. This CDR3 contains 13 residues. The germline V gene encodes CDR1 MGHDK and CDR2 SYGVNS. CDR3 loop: CASSGTWGHGYTF. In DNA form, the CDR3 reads TGTGCCAGCAGTGGGACCTGGGGCCATGGCTACACCTTC.

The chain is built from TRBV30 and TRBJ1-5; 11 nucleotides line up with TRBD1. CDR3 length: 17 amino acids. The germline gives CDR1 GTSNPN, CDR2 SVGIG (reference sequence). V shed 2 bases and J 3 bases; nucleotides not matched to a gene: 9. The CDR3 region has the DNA TGTGCCTGGAGTTGGGACAGGGGGAAGATTGCCAATCAGCCCCAGCATTTT. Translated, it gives CAWSWDRGKIANQPQHF.

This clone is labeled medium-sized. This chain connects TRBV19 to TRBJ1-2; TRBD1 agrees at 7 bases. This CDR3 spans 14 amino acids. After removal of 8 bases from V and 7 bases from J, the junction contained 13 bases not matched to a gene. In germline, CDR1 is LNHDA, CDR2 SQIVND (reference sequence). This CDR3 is CASLPSGGLGGYTF. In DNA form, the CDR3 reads TGTGCCAGTCTCCCGTCAGGGGGTTTGGGTGGCTACACCTTC.